This T cell receptor (beta chain) was observed in a study of post-analysis software for immune sequencing data. On the study more broadly: Recorded subtypes: relapsing-remitting, secondary progressive, progressive-relapsing; some patients unannotated. Whole-study results and caveats: Versus controls, multiple sclerosis patients showed significantly lower diversity (normalized Chao1). Included in a set of about 5 TRBV segments more frequent in patients than controls were TRBV5-6, TRBV5-1 and TRBV20-1.

Points on this clonotype: The antigen is not known.

Trimming pared 2 bases from V and 5 bases from J, leaving 9 bases between. CDR1 and CDR2 (germline): MNHEY, SVGAGI. The CDR3 runs to 13 residues. Sequencing libraries made from TCR beta cDNA carried unique molecular identifiers. Out of about 1 to 11 million T cells, about 500,000 cDNA molecules were generated. TCRdb reprocessed the PCR reads via MiXCR and lists one record per CDR3 protein. This table holds roughly 800,000 distinct CDR3 sequences, roughly 50% found once. Specimen: blood. The sequence was obtained from a girl between 10 and 17 years old with multiple sclerosis. The gene calls are TRBV6-5 and TRBJ2-5; D perhaps matches TRBD2 (6 bases). This chain's CDR3 is CASSYVGRETQYF. The DNA of the CDR3 is TGTGCCAGCAGTTACGTAGGGAGGGAGACCCAGTACTTC.